These 4 T cell receptor beta chains were sequenced from one sample in a study of cytomegalovirus exposure and HLA in healthy donors. 13 Jbeta primers and 60 Vbeta primers were used for the PCR. Clones were sequenced by immunoSEQ multiplex PCR, and TCRdb holds only the in-frame ones, with some missing. The top ten hold roughly 5% of the sample, which has roughly 100,000 clones, 65% to 80% seen once. The sample consisted of PBMCs. These receptors all come from a male donor in good health and CMV-seronegative.

This chain connects TRBV5-5 to TRBJ2-3, with a tentative D call TRBD1 (6 bases). Germline lookup yields CDR1 SGHKS and CDR2 YYEKEE (reference sequence). The CDR3 consists of 17 residues. With 0 bases removed from V and 3 bases from J, the gap between germline ends came to 17 bases. Written as DNA, the CDR3 is TGTGCCAGCAGCTTGGGTGGGGGCGGTTGGCGAACAGATACGCAGTATTTT. It codes for CASSLGGGGWRTDTQYF.

This clone came up a few times. The rearrangement joins TRBV19 to TRBJ1-1, with no clear D. Germline assignment: CDR1 LNHDA and CDR2 SQIVND (reference sequence). Trimming pared 5 bases from V and 3 bases from J, leaving 4 bases between. This CDR3 has 11 amino acids. This CDR3 reads CASSLYTEAFF. CDR3 DNA: TGTGCCAGTAGTCTCTACACTGAAGCTTTCTTT.

This sequence joins TRBV9 and TRBJ2-7; 7 nucleotides line up with TRBD1. In germline, CDR1 is SGDLS, CDR2 YYNGEE. This CDR3 spans 15 amino acids. J gave up 3 bases and V 3 bases, and 9 bases lay outside the gene matches. CDR3 bases: TGTGCCAGCAGCGCCTCCGGGACAGCAGACTACGAGCAGTACTTC. It yields the protein CASSASGTADYEQYF.

The chain is built from TRBV7-3 and TRBJ1-1, with 7 bases matching TRBD1. This CDR3 has 12 residues. With V trimmed by 4 bases and J by 10 bases, 6 bases remained unmatched. CDR1 is SGHTA, CDR2 FQGTGA, per germline. The CDR3 protein is CASSSTQGTAFF. In nucleotides, the CDR3 is TGTGCCAGCAGCTCAACACAGGGGACAGCTTTCTTT.